This T cell receptor (beta chain) was sequenced in a study of CD8+ T cells in alopecia areata. On the study more broadly: It was oral tofacitinib, at 5 to 10 mg twice daily, that treated patients received.

Patients with alopecia areata provided lesional scalp punch biopsies as well as peripheral blood. cDNA prepared by RNA extraction and subsequent reverse transcription served as the template for sequencing. TCRdb's copy holds only in-frame clones and misses some; the assay was immunoSEQ multiplex PCR. Of 69,000 or so clones listed, approximately 64% are singletons. This CDR3 has 13 amino acids. V gave up 8 bases and J gave up 8 bases; unmatched junction bases: 9. Germline CDR1 MNHEY, CDR2 SMNVEV (reference sequence). Study conclusions and caveats: Lesional scalp, especially alopecia totalis/universalis, showed higher clonality than normal scalp. Scalp sample data also include resident alphabeta T cells from normal skin.

Comments on this clone: As yet, its antigen is unknown.

The chain joins TRBV27 to TRBJ1-2; the match to TRBD1 covers 9 bases. This receptor was taken from a human donor with alopecia areata. This material consisted of CD8+ T cells sorted from blood, taken at week 0. CDR3 DNA: TGTGCCAGCGGGGGACAGGGACGATACGGCTACACCTTC. This codes for CASGGQGRYGYTF.